The TCR beta chain described here comes from a study of TIL therapy for anti-PD-1-resistant metastatic lung cancer. The time point is: pre-treatment sample, taken before nivolumab and TIL therapy. Tumor tissue came from excised metastases, mostly pleural nodules or supraclavicular lymph nodes. The libraries were made with immunoSEQ v3. Here immunoSEQ multiplex PCR was the method, and the copy in TCRdb shows in-frame clones only, minus some. The top ten clones hold 9.5% to 12% of a sample with about 95,000 clones, roughly two thirds of them seen once. This clone was detected ten times or more. Trimming cost V 1 base and J 5 bases, with 5 bases left between them. Germline assignment: CDR1 SGHAT and CDR2 FQNNGV. This CDR3 comprises 13 residues.

The chain uses TRBV11-2 and TRBJ2-2; D gene unclear. Specimen: tumor tissue, collected at baseline. The clonotype was recovered from a person aged 25 to 85 with non-small cell lung cancer. DNA for the CDR3: TGTGCCAGCAGCTTAGCGGGTACCGGGGAGCTGTTTTTT. The encoded protein is CASSLAGTGELFF. The full variable domain, rest sourced from reference TRBV11-2 and TRBJ2-2, is EAGVAQSPRYKIIEKRQSVAFWCNPISGHATLYWYQQILGQGPKLLIQFQNNGVVDDSQLPKDRFSAERLKGVDSTLKIQPAKLEDSAVYLCASSLAGTGELFFGEGSRLTVL.